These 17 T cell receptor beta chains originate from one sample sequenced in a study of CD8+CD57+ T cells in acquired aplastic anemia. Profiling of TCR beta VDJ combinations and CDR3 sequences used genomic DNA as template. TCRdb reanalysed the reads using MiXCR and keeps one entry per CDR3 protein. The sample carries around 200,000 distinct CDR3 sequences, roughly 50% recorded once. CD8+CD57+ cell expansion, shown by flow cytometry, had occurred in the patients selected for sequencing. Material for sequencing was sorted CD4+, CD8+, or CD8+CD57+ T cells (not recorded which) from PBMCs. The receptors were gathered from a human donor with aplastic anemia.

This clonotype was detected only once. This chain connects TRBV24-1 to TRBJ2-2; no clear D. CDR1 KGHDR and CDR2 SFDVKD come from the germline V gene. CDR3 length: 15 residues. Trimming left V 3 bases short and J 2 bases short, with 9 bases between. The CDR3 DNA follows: TGTGCCACCAGTGATACTTCGACCAACACCGGGGAGCTGTTTTTT. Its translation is CATSDTSTNTGELFF.

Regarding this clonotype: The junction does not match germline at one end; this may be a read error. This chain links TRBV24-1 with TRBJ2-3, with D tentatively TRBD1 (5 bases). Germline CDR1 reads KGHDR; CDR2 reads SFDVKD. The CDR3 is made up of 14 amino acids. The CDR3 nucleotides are TGTGCCACCAGTAGTTCCTCTGGGCCAGGGATGCAGTATTTC. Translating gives CATSSSSGPGMQYF.

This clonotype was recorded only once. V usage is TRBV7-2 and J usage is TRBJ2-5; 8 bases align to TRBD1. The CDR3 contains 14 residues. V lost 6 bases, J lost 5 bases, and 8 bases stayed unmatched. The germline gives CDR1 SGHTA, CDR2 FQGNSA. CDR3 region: CASSSDRGGETQYF. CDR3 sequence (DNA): TGTGCCAGCAGTTCTGACAGGGGCGGGGAGACCCAGTACTTC.

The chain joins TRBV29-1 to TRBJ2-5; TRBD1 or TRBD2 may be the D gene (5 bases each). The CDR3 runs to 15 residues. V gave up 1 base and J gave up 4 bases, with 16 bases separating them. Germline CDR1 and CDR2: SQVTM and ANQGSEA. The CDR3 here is CSVEGSGARRETQYF. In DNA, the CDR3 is TGCAGCGTTGAAGGCTCCGGGGCCAGAAGAGAGACCCAGTACTTC.

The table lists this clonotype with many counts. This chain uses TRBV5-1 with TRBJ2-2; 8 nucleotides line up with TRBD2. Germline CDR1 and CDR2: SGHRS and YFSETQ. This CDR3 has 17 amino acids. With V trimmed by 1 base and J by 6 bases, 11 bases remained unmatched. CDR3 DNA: TGCGCCAGCAGCTTGCTGACGGCGGGAGGTCCCTCCGGGGAGCTGTTTTTT. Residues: CASSLLTAGGPSGELFF.

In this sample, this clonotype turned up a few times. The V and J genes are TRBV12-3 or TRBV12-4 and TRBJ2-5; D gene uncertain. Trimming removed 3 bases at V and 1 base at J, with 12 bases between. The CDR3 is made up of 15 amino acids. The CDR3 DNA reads TGTGCCAGCAGTTTTGGTCTAGGCTTCCAAGAGACCCAGTACTTC. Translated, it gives CASSFGLGFQETQYF.

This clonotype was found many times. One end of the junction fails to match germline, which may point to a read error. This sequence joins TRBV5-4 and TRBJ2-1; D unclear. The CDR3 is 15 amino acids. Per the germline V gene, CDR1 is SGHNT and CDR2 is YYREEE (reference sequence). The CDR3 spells CASSLALLGYTEQFF. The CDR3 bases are TGTGCCAGCAGCTTGGCTCTGTTGGGGTACACTGAGCAGTTCTTC.

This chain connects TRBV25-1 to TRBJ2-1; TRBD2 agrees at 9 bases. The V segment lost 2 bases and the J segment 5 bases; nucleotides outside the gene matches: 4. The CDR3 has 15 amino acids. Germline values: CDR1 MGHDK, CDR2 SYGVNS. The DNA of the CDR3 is TGTGCCAGCAGTGAAAGGGCTAGCGGGGACAATGAGCAGTTCTTC. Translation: CASSERASGDNEQFF.

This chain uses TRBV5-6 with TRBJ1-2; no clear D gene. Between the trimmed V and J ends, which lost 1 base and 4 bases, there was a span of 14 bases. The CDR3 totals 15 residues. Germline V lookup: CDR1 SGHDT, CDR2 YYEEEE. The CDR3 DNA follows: TGTGCCAGCAGCTTGCGGGCAGGAGACTTCTATGGCTACACCTTC. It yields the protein CASSLRAGDFYGYTF.

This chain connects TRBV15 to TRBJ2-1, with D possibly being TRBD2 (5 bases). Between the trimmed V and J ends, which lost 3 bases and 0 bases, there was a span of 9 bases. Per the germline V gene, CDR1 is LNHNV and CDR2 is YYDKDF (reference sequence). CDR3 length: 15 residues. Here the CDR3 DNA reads TGTGCCACCAGCAGCGGACTCAGCTCCTACAATGAGCAGTTCTTC. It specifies CATSSGLSSYNEQFF.

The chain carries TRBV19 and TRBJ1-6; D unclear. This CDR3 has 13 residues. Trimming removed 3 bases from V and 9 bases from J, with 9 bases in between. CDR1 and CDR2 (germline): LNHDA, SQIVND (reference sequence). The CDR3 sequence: CASSMGELSPLHF. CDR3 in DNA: TGTGCCAGTAGTATGGGAGAGCTTTCACCCCTCCACTTT.

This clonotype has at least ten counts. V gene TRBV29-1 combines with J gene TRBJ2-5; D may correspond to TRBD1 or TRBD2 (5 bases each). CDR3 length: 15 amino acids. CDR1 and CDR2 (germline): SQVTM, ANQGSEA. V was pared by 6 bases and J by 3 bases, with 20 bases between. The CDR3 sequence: CSVTVTGTMKETQYF. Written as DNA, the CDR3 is TGCAGCGTGACAGTAACCGGGACGATGAAAGAGACCCAGTACTTC.

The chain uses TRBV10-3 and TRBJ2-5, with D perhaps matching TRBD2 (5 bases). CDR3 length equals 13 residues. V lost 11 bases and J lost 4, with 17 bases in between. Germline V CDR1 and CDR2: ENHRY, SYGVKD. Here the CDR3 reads CASQRETGETQYF. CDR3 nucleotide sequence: TGTGCCTCCCAGAGGGAGACGGGAGAGACCCAGTACTTC.

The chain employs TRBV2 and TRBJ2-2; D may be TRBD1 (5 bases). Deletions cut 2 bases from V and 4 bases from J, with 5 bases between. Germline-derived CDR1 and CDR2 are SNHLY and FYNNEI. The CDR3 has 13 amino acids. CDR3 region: CASSEQGTGELFF. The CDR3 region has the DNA TGTGCCAGCAGTGAACAGGGCACCGGGGAGCTGTTTTTT.

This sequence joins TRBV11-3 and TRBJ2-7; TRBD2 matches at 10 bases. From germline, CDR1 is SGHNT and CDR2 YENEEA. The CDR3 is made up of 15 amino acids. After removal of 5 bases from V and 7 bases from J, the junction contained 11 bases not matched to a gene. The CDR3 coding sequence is TGTGCCAGCAGCGCTGAGACTAGCGGGTTACCTGAGCAGTACTTC. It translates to CASSAETSGLPEQYF.

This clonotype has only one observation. Here the CDR3 reads CASSPPEGWTGELFF. CDR3 DNA sequence: TGTGCCAGCAGTCCGCCGGAGGGATGGACCGGGGAGCTGTTTTTT. The V call is TRBV12-3 or TRBV12-4, the J call TRBJ2-2; D may be TRBD2 (6 bases). This CDR3 comprises 15 residues. V lost 5 bases to trimming and J lost 5 bases, with 15 bases between them.

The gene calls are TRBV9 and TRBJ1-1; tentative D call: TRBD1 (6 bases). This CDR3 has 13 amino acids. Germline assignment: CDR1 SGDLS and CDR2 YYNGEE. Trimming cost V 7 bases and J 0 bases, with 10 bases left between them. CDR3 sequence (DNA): TGTGCCAGCGCCAGGGGTTTGAACACTGAAGCTTTCTTT. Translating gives CASARGLNTEAFF.